These 3 T cell receptor beta chains originate from one sample sequenced in a study of a mutant IDH1 vaccine in newly diagnosed glioma. Time point specified: week 5, during vaccination. One vaccine dose held 300 ug of mutant IDH1 20-mer peptide and came with topical imiquimod. No antigen has been identified for these receptors. The repertoire was sequenced with immunoSEQ multiplex PCR; TCRdb's copy has only in-frame clones and lacks some. There are about 30,000 clones in the sample; just under 85% occur only once, and 20% to 25% lies in the top ten. The sequences come from PBMCs, collected from a glioma patient whose treatment included an IDH1 peptide vaccine. The source is a man aged 25 to 45 with glioma.

J is TRBJ2-5 and V is TRBV6-5; possible D gene TRBD2, 5 bases. The germline V and J ends were trimmed by 8 bases and 2 bases, with 6 bases remaining between them. There are 11 residues in the CDR3. Germline V gives CDR1 MNHEY, CDR2 SVGAGI. The CDR3 reads CASSGQETQYF. DNA for the CDR3: TGTGCCAGCTCGGGGCAAGAGACCCAGTACTTC.

This chain links TRBV27 with TRBJ2-7; D is possibly TRBD2 (6 bases). The CDR3 has 16 amino acids. The germline V gene encodes CDR1 MNHEY and CDR2 SMNVEV (reference sequence). Trimming removed 6 bases from V and 3 bases from J, with 21 bases in between. The CDR3 loop is CASSPGVAEKIYEQYF. The CDR3 nucleotides read TGTGCCAGCAGCCCGGGAGTAGCGGAAAAAATCTACGAGCAGTACTTC.

V and J are TRBV27 and TRBJ1-5, with a weak D call TRBD1 (5 bases). V gave up 8 bases and J gave up 5 bases, with 10 bases separating them. The CDR3 runs to 12 residues. Germline V CDR1 and CDR2: MNHEY, SMNVEV (reference sequence). The CDR3 protein is CASGDSYQPQHF. CDR3 coding DNA: TGTGCCAGCGGCGACAGTTATCAGCCCCAGCATTTT.